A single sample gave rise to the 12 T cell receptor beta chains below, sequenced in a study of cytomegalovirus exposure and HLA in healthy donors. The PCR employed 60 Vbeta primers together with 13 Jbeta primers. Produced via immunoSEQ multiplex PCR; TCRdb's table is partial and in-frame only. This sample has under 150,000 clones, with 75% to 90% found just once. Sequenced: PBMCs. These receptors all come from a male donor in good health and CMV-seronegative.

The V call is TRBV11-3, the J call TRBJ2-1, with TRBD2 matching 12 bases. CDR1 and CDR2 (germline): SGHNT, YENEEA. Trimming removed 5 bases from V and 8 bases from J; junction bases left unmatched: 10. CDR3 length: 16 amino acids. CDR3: CASSPFTSGRFDEQFF. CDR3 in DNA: TGTGCCAGCAGCCCATTTACTAGCGGGAGGTTCGATGAGCAGTTCTTC.

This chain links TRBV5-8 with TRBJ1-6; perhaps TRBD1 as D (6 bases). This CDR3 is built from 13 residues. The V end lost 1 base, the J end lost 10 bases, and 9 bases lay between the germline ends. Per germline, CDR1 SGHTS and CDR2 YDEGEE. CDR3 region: CASSLRGKSPLHF. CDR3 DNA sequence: TGTGCCAGCAGCTTGAGGGGGAAATCACCCCTCCACTTT.

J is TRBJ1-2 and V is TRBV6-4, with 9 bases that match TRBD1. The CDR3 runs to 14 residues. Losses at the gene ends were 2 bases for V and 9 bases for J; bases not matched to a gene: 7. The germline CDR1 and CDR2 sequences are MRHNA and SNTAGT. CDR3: CASSDRSGTGSYTF. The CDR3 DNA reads TGTGCCAGCAGTGACAGATCCGGGACAGGGAGCTACACCTTC.

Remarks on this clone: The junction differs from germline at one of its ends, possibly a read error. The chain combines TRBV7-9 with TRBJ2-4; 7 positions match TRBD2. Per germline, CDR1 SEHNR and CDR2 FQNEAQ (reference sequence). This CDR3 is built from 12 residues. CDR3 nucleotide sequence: TGTTCCAGCGGGGCAGGAGCAAACAGTCAGTACTTC. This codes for CSSGAGANSQYF. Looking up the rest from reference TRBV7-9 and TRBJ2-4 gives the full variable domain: DTGVSQNPRHKITKRGQNVTFRCDPISEHNRLYWYRQTLGQGPEFLTYFQNEAQLEKSRLLSDRFSAERPKGSFSTLEIQRTEQGDSAMYLCSSGAGANSQYFGAGTRLSVL.

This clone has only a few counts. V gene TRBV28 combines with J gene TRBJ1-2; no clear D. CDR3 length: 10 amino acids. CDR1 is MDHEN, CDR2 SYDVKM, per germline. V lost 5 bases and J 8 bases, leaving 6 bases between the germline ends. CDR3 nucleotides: TGTGCCAGCAGTAAGAGGGGCTACACCTTC. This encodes CASSKRGYTF.

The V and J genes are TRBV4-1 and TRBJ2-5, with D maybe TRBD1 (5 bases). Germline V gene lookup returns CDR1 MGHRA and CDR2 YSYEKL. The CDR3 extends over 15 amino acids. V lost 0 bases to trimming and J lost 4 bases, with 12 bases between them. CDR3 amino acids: CASSQDQGSGETQYF. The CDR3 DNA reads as TGCGCCAGCAGCCAAGACCAGGGTAGTGGAGAGACCCAGTACTTC.

The CDR3 is CASSHPQGAVTEAFF. The DNA for the CDR3 is TGTGCCAGCAGCCACCCCCAGGGGGCCGTCACTGAAGCTTTCTTT. The chain combines TRBV6-5 with TRBJ1-1; 8 bases fit TRBD1. CDR1 is MNHEY and CDR2 is SVGAGI in the germline V gene. This CDR3 contains 15 residues. Unmatched junction bases numbered 10, after V lost 6 bases and J lost 4 bases.

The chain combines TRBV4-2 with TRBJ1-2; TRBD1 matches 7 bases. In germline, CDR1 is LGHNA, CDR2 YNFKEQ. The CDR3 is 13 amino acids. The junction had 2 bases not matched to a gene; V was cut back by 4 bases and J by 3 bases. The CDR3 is CASSLGTDYGYTF. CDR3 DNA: TGTGCCAGCAGCCTGGGGACAGACTATGGCTACACCTTC.

CDR3 in DNA: TGTGCCAGTAGTATGGCGGGGAACTATGGCTACACCTTC. Its translation: CASSMAGNYGYTF. The gene calls are TRBV19 and TRBJ1-2; unclear D gene. The CDR3 is 13 amino acids. V was clipped by 3 bases and J by 2 bases, with 7 bases between them. Per the germline V gene, CDR1 is LNHDA and CDR2 is SQIVND (reference sequence). Using reference TRBV19 and TRBJ1-2 for the parts outside the CDR3, the full variable domain is DGGITQSPKYLFRKEGQNVTLSCEQNLNHDAMYWYRQDPGQGLRLIYYSQIVNDFQKGDIAEGYSVSREKKESFPLTVTSAQKNPTAFYLCASSMAGNYGYTFGSGTRLTVV.

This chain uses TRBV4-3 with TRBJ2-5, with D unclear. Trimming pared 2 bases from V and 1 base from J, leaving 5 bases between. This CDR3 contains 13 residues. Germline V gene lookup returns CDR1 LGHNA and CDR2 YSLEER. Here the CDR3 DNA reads TGCGCCAGCAGCCAATATAGCCAAGAGACCCAGTACTTC. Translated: CASSQYSQETQYF.

The DNA of the CDR3 is TGTGCCAGCAGCTCAGCGGGAGGCGCAGATACGCAGTATTTT. Encoded protein: CASSSAGGADTQYF. V is TRBV5-6 and J is TRBJ2-3, with TRBD2 matching 9 bases. The germline V gene encodes CDR1 SGHDT and CDR2 YYEEEE. The CDR3 is 14 residues long. J was trimmed by 4 bases and V by 3 bases; bases with no gene match: 3.

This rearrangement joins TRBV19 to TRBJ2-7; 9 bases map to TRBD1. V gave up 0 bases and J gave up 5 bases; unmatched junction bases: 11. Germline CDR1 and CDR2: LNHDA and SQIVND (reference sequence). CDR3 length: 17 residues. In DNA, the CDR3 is TGTGCCAGTAGTATAGACTCTCCGGGACAGGGTAGCCACGAGCAGTACTTC. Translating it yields CASSIDSPGQGSHEQYF.